This is a list of T cell receptor beta chains from one sample in a study of cytomegalovirus exposure and HLA in healthy donors. TCRdb's copy holds only in-frame clones and misses some; the assay was immunoSEQ multiplex PCR. Found here are about 90,000 clones, 84% of them singletons; the top ten hold 2.1%. Sequenced input: PBMCs. Source of these receptors: a man between 18 and 35 years old in good health and CMV-seronegative. The CDR3 runs from the conserved cysteine through the conserved F or W. The D gene is left open where the match is weak. Clone size is stated in some rows and not others, as once, few, many or a class when expanded.

j_gene: TRBJ1-2
v_gene: TRBV28
d_gene: .
abundance: .
CDR3nt: TGTGCCAGCAGTTTGTTTGACGGTACAGGTTTGATGTTCGGCTACACCTTC
CDR3aa: CASSLFDGTGLMFGYTF

j_gene: TRBJ1-2
v_gene: TRBV27
d_gene: .
abundance: .
CDR3nt: TGTGCCAGCAGTTTAGAACCAGGGGCGACACCTCTCTCGAGGGGCTACACCTTC
CDR3aa: CASSLEPGATPLSRGYTF

j_gene: TRBJ2-5
v_gene: TRBV4-3
d_gene: TRBD2
abundance: .
CDR3nt: TGCGCCAGCAGCCAGTTAGCGGGGCAGACCCAGTACTTC
CDR3aa: CASSQLAGQTQYF

j_gene: TRBJ2-1
v_gene: TRBV11-3
d_gene: TRBD2
abundance: .
CDR3nt: TGTGCCAGCAGCGGTAGCGGGAGGGGGGACAATGAGCAGTTCTTC
CDR3aa: CASSGSGRGDNEQFF

j_gene: TRBJ2-7
v_gene: TRBV5-1
d_gene: TRBD1
abundance: .
CDR3nt: TGCGCCAGCAGCTTGGCCGGGACAGGGTCCTACGAGCAGTACTTC
CDR3aa: CASSLAGTGSYEQYF

j_gene: TRBJ1-1
v_gene: TRBV27
d_gene: .
abundance: .
CDR3nt: TGTGCCAGCCGGTCGGGGGGCGGTTCGAGAACTGAAGCTTTCTTT
CDR3aa: CASRSGGGSRTEAFF

j_gene: TRBJ2-2
v_gene: TRBV7-7
d_gene: TRBD1
abundance: .
CDR3nt: TGTGCTAGCAGCCAGACAGGGGGCATAGGCGGGGAGCTGTTTTTT
CDR3aa: CASSQTGGIGGELFF

j_gene: TRBJ1-3
v_gene: TRBV19
d_gene: TRBD1
abundance: .
CDR3nt: TGTGCCAGTAGCCCAGGGGGCTTTAGCTCTGGAAACACCATATATTTT
CDR3aa: CASSPGGFSSGNTIYF

j_gene: TRBJ1-4
v_gene: TRBV28
d_gene: .
abundance: .
CDR3nt: TGTGCCAGCAGTACGACCGGGGCCGGGGGTGAAAAACTGTTTTTT
CDR3aa: CASSTTGAGGEKLFF

j_gene: TRBJ1-6
v_gene: TRBV27
d_gene: .
abundance: .
CDR3nt: TGTGCCAGCAGTCACAATGGACCGGCGGGGAATTCACCCCTCCACTTT
CDR3aa: CASSHNGPAGNSPLHF

j_gene: TRBJ1-1
v_gene: TRBV19
d_gene: .
abundance: .
CDR3nt: TGTGCCAGTAGTTCCAGGGTCTTAGGCACTGAAGCTTTCTTT
CDR3aa: CASSSRVLGTEAFF

j_gene: TRBJ1-1
v_gene: TRBV7-2
d_gene: .
abundance: .
CDR3nt: TGTGCCAGCAGCTCCCCGGCGGGGAAAGCTTTCTTT
CDR3aa: CASSSPAGKAFF

j_gene: TRBJ1-5
v_gene: TRBV19
d_gene: .
abundance: .
CDR3nt: TGTGCCAGTAGTCCAGGGGCGAGGCAGCCCCAGCATTTT
CDR3aa: CASSPGARQPQHF

j_gene: TRBJ1-1
v_gene: TRBV18
d_gene: .
abundance: .
CDR3nt: TGTGCCAGCTCACCCCAGGCAAACACTGAAGCTTTCTTT
CDR3aa: CASSPQANTEAFF

j_gene: TRBJ2-4
v_gene: TRBV9
d_gene: .
abundance: .
CDR3nt: TGTGCCAGCAGCCCCCTCGGTAAGGGGGAAAACATTCAGTACTTC
CDR3aa: CASSPLGKGENIQYF

j_gene: TRBJ2-3
v_gene: TRBV14
d_gene: TRBD2
abundance: .
CDR3nt: TGTGCCAGCAGCCGGACTAGCGGGAGTCAGTTAGATACGCAGTATTTT
CDR3aa: CASSRTSGSQLDTQYF

j_gene: TRBJ1-1
v_gene: TRBV27
d_gene: TRBD1
abundance: .
CDR3nt: TGTGCCAGCAGTCGACAGGGGGTGTTCGCTGAAGCTTTCTTT
CDR3aa: CASSRQGVFAEAFF

j_gene: TRBJ2-1
v_gene: TRBV6-4
d_gene: .
abundance: few
CDR3nt: TGTGCCAGCTCATCGGGACTTTCATCCGCCAATGAGCAGTTCTTC
CDR3aa: CASSSGLSSANEQFF

j_gene: TRBJ2-7
v_gene: TRBV7-9
d_gene: TRBD2
abundance: .
CDR3nt: TGTGCCAGCAGCCCGGGAGCGGGAACCACTCGCGAGCAGTACTTC
CDR3aa: CASSPGAGTTREQYF

j_gene: TRBJ1-2
v_gene: TRBV6-5
d_gene: .
abundance: .
CDR3nt: TGTGCCAGCAGTTACTCGGTCCGACCGGGGGGCTACACCTTC
CDR3aa: CASSYSVRPGGYTF

j_gene: TRBJ2-1
v_gene: TRBV5-6
d_gene: TRBD2
abundance: .
CDR3nt: TGTGCCAGCAGCTTGAGTGGGCTAGCGGGCGACGGCAATGAGCAGTTCTTC
CDR3aa: CASSLSGLAGDGNEQFF

j_gene: TRBJ2-7
v_gene: TRBV27
d_gene: TRBD1
abundance: .
CDR3nt: TGTGCCAGCAGTCAAGGACAGGCGGCACCCCACGAGCAGTACTTC
CDR3aa: CASSQGQAAPHEQYF

j_gene: TRBJ1-4
v_gene: TRBV9
d_gene: TRBD1
abundance: .
CDR3nt: TGTGCCAGCAGCCTTACCCAGGGACAGGGTTATGAAAAACTGTTTTTT
CDR3aa: CASSLTQGQGYEKLFF

j_gene: TRBJ2-7
v_gene: TRBV25-1
d_gene: .
abundance: .
CDR3nt: TGTGCCAGCAGATCCCCGGGCGGGGCCCTTCGCTCCTACGAGCAGTACTTC
CDR3aa: CASRSPGGALRSYEQYF

j_gene: TRBJ1-2
v_gene: TRBV27
d_gene: TRBD1
abundance: .
CDR3nt: TGTGCCAGCAGTCCCACCGGGACAGTCTATGGCTACACCTTC
CDR3aa: CASSPTGTVYGYTF

j_gene: TRBJ1-2
v_gene: TRBV23-1
d_gene: .
abundance: .
CDR3nt: TGCGCCAGCAGTCAATCCTTGTTTAGAACTAACTATGGCTACACCTTC
CDR3aa: CASSQSLFRTNYGYTF

j_gene: TRBJ2-7
v_gene: TRBV12-5
d_gene: TRBD2
abundance: .
CDR3nt: TGTGCTAGTGGTTTTGGACTAGCCAGGTACGAGCAGTACTTC
CDR3aa: CASGFGLARYEQYF

j_gene: TRBJ1-2
v_gene: TRBV21-1
d_gene: .
abundance: .
CDR3nt: TGTGCCAGCAGCAAATTACGGGGGATGCGTGGCTACACCTTC
CDR3aa: CASSKLRGMRGYTF

j_gene: TRBJ1-1
v_gene: TRBV18
d_gene: .
abundance: .
CDR3nt: TGTGCCAGCTCACCACTGTTGACAGCAAACACTGAAGCTTTCTTT
CDR3aa: CASSPLLTANTEAFF

j_gene: TRBJ2-3
v_gene: TRBV10-1
d_gene: TRBD2
abundance: .
CDR3nt: TGCGCCAGCAGTGTCAGTAGCGGGGGAAGCACAGATACGCAGTATTTT
CDR3aa: CASSVSSGGSTDTQYF

j_gene: TRBJ1-4
v_gene: TRBV27
d_gene: TRBD1
abundance: .
CDR3nt: TGTGCCAGCAGTCATAAGACAGGGGGCGCGTTGGGTGAAAAACTGTTTTTT
CDR3aa: CASSHKTGGALGEKLFF

j_gene: TRBJ2-1
v_gene: TRBV14
d_gene: TRBD2
abundance: .
CDR3nt: TGTGCCAGCAGCCAACGAAACGGCCTATACCAAGCGGGAGGGAGGTACAATGAGCAGTTCTTC
CDR3aa: CASSQRNGLYQAGGRYNEQFF

j_gene: TRBJ1-1
v_gene: TRBV27
d_gene: .
abundance: .
CDR3nt: TGTGCCAGCAGTTTAGGGCCGGTGAACACTGAAGCTTTCTTT
CDR3aa: CASSLGPVNTEAFF

j_gene: TRBJ1-3
v_gene: TRBV7-6
d_gene: .
abundance: .
CDR3nt: TGTGCCAGCAGCTTGAAAAGTCCAGGGTACGGAAACACCATATATTTT
CDR3aa: CASSLKSPGYGNTIYF

j_gene: TRBJ2-1
v_gene: TRBV27
d_gene: TRBD2
abundance: .
CDR3nt: TGTGCCAGCAGTTTATTAGTAGCGGGAGCATACAATGAGCAGTTCTTC
CDR3aa: CASSLLVAGAYNEQFF

j_gene: TRBJ2-7
v_gene: TRBV5-6
d_gene: TRBD1
abundance: .
CDR3nt: TGTGCCAGCAGCTTGGGGGTCGGCGCAGGGGGATTGGGGGAGCAGTACTTC
CDR3aa: CASSLGVGAGGLGEQYF

j_gene: TRBJ2-2
v_gene: TRBV5-1
d_gene: .
abundance: .
CDR3nt: TGCGCCAGCAGCGGTCCTCTAAACCCCGGGGAGCTGTTTTTT
CDR3aa: CASSGPLNPGELFF

j_gene: TRBJ1-1
v_gene: TRBV7-2
d_gene: .
abundance: .
CDR3nt: TGTGCCAGCAGCTTAGATCCGGGGGGGGCTGAAGCTTTCTTT
CDR3aa: CASSLDPGGAEAFF

j_gene: TRBJ1-5
v_gene: TRBV2
d_gene: TRBD1
abundance: .
CDR3nt: TGTGCCAGCAGCGAAACCAGGGGGCGTCAGCCCCAGCATTTT
CDR3aa: CASSETRGRQPQHF

j_gene: TRBJ1-2
v_gene: TRBV29-1
d_gene: TRBD1
abundance: .
CDR3nt: TGCAGCGTTGAAGATCTAGGGACAGGGGATTCGGGCTATGGCTACACCTTC
CDR3aa: CSVEDLGTGDSGYGYTF

j_gene: TRBJ2-1
v_gene: TRBV2
d_gene: .
abundance: .
CDR3nt: TGTGCCAGCCGTGGGCTGCAGGGTGAATTCTTC
CDR3aa: CASRGLQGEFF

j_gene: TRBJ1-2
v_gene: TRBV10-3
d_gene: .
abundance: .
CDR3nt: TGTGCCATCAGTGACGACAGCTATGGCTACACCTTC
CDR3aa: CAISDDSYGYTF

j_gene: TRBJ1-2
v_gene: TRBV5-1
d_gene: TRBD1
abundance: .
CDR3nt: TGCGCCAGCAGCTTGGGAGACAGGGGTGGCTATGGCTACACCTTC
CDR3aa: CASSLGDRGGYGYTF

j_gene: TRBJ2-1
v_gene: TRBV7-3
d_gene: TRBD2
abundance: .
CDR3nt: TGTGCCAGCAGCCCCCATGGGACTAGCGGGACCTCCTACAATGAGCAGTTCTTC
CDR3aa: CASSPHGTSGTSYNEQFF

j_gene: TRBJ2-1
v_gene: TRBV7-9
d_gene: .
abundance: .
CDR3nt: TGTGCCAGCAGCTTAGCCAGGGAAGCCCCCTACAATGAGCAGTTCTTC
CDR3aa: CASSLAREAPYNEQFF

j_gene: TRBJ1-1
v_gene: TRBV20-1
d_gene: .
abundance: few
CDR3nt: TGCAGTGCTAGAGATTGGGCACGGGATATCTTT
CDR3aa: CSARDWARDIF

j_gene: TRBJ2-7
v_gene: TRBV5-6
d_gene: TRBD1
abundance: .
CDR3nt: TGTGCCAGCAGCCCCACCAGGGGGTACTACGAGCAGTACTTC
CDR3aa: CASSPTRGYYEQYF

j_gene: TRBJ2-7
v_gene: TRBV6-1
d_gene: TRBD2
abundance: once
CDR3nt: TGTGCCAGCACGGGACTAGGAGGCCACGAGCAGTACTTC
CDR3aa: CASTGLGGHEQYF

j_gene: TRBJ2-1
v_gene: TRBV7-2
d_gene: .
abundance: .
CDR3nt: TGTGCCAGCAGCTTAGCGGTATCCGTTTGGAGGGAGAGCTCCTACAATGAGCAGTTCTTC
CDR3aa: CASSLAVSVWRESSYNEQFF

j_gene: TRBJ1-3
v_gene: TRBV7-9
d_gene: .
abundance: .
CDR3nt: TGTGCCAGCAGCCCCCGGACAGCTGGAAACACCATATATTTT
CDR3aa: CASSPRTAGNTIYF

j_gene: TRBJ1-2
v_gene: TRBV6-1
d_gene: .
abundance: .
CDR3nt: TGTGCCGGCTCGTTTGGGGGGGACTATGGCTACACCTTC
CDR3aa: CAGSFGGDYGYTF

j_gene: TRBJ1-1
v_gene: TRBV10-3
d_gene: .
abundance: .
CDR3nt: TGTGCCATCAGTCAACAGGGAAGGGACACTGAAGCTTTCTTT
CDR3aa: CAISQQGRDTEAFF

j_gene: TRBJ2-1
v_gene: TRBV5-1
d_gene: TRBD2
abundance: .
CDR3nt: TGCGCCAGCAGCTTGAGCGGGGTTTCCTACAATGAGCAGTTCTTC
CDR3aa: CASSLSGVSYNEQFF

j_gene: TRBJ1-3
v_gene: TRBV4-2
d_gene: .
abundance: .
CDR3nt: TGTGCCAGCAGCCGAGAGACGACAGTCTCAGGAAACACCATATATTTT
CDR3aa: CASSRETTVSGNTIYF

j_gene: TRBJ1-6
v_gene: TRBV7-2
d_gene: .
abundance: .
CDR3nt: TGTGCCAGCAGGTTTACAGGGTCCGAATCACCCCTCCACTTT
CDR3aa: CASRFTGSESPLHF

j_gene: TRBJ1-5
v_gene: TRBV6-1
d_gene: TRBD1
abundance: few
CDR3nt: TGTGCCAGCAGTGAACAGGGGGCGAGGCAGCCCCAGCATTTT
CDR3aa: CASSEQGARQPQHF